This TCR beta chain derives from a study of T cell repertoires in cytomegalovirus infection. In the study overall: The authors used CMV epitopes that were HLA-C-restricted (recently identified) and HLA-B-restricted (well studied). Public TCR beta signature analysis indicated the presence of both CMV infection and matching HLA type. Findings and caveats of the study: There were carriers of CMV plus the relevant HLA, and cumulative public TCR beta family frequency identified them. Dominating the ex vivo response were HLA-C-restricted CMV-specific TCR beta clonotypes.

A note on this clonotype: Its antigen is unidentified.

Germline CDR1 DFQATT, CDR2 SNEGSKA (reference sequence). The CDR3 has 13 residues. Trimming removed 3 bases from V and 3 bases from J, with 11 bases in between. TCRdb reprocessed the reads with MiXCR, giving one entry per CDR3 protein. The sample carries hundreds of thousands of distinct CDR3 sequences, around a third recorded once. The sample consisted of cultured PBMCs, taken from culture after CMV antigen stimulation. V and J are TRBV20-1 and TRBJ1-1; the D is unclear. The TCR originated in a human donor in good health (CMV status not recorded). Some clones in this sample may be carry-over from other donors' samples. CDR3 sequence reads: CSASGMQYTEAFF. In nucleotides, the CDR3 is TGCAGTGCTAGCGGCATGCAGTACACTGAAGCTTTCTTT.